This entry is about one T cell receptor beta chain. As yet, its antigen is unknown. V lost 5 bases, J lost 1 base, and 15 bases lay in between. The germline V gene has CDR1 MNHEY and CDR2 SMNVEV (reference sequence). The CDR3 is 15 residues long. This record belongs to a study of T cell responses to AZD1222 COVID-19 vaccine. Broader study findings: Increased Spike-specific TCR breadth and depth were observed after two AZD1222 doses. Within unmutated variant regions lay the reported targets of nearly half of spike-specific TCRs.

Only in-frame clones appear in the TCRdb table, and some are missing; sequencing was by immunoSEQ multiplex PCR. The sample contains about 56,000 clones, 70% to 90% of which appear only once. Specimen: peripheral blood, collected on day 0 of AZD1222 vaccination. This sequence joins TRBV27 and TRBJ2-7, with D maybe TRBD2 (6 bases). The receptor's source is an adult in good health. Written as DNA, the CDR3 is TGTGCCAGCAGTATGGTACTAGCCCCGTCCTACGAGCAGTACTTC. Protein: CASSMVLAPSYEQYF.